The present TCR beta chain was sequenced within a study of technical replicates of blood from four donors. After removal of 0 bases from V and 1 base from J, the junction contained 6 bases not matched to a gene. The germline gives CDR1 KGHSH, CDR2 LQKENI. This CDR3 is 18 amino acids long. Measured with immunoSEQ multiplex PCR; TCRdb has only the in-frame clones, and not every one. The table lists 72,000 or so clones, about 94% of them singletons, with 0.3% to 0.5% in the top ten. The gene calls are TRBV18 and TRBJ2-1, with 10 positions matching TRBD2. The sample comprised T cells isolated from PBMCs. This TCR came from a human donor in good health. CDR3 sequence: CASSPPLAGLASYNEQFF. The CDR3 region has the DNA TGTGCCAGCTCACCACCACTAGCGGGATTGGCGTCCTACAATGAGCAGTTCTTC.